The 9 T cell receptor beta chains below were found in one sample sequenced in a study of cytomegalovirus exposure and HLA in healthy donors. The PCR ran on 60 Vbeta and 13 Jbeta primers. TCRdb's copy holds only in-frame clones and misses some; the assay was immunoSEQ multiplex PCR. The sample carries under 200,000 clones, about 82% recorded once. Sequencing input: PBMCs. The source of these receptors is a woman in her 30s in good health and CMV-seropositive.

The chain has TRBV10-3 and TRBJ2-1; 9 positions match TRBD1. Germline loops: CDR1 ENHRY, CDR2 SYGVKD. V lost 4 bases, J lost 5 bases, and 6 bases stayed unmatched. CDR3 length equals 15 residues. CDR3 residues: CAISGDRGSHNEQFF. The CDR3 DNA is TGTGCCATCAGTGGCGACAGGGGGTCGCACAATGAGCAGTTCTTC.

The gene calls are TRBV5-1 and TRBJ1-1; D is perhaps TRBD1 (6 bases). V was trimmed by 5 bases and J by 3 bases, leaving 14 bases between them. The CDR3 contains 14 residues. CDR1 and CDR2 (germline): SGHRS, YFSETQ. The CDR3 sequence is CASRRGGGHTEAFF. CDR3 DNA sequence: TGCGCCAGCAGACGTGGGGGGGGGCACACTGAAGCTTTCTTT.

The J gene is TRBJ2-1, the V gene TRBV5-1; D unresolved. Germline CDR1 and CDR2: SGHRS and YFSETQ. Trimming shortened V by 4 bases and J by 3 bases, and 5 bases separated the two germline ends. The CDR3 totals 12 residues. The CDR3 region is CASSLLYNEQFF. DNA of the CDR3: TGCGCCAGCAGCCTACTCTACAATGAGCAGTTCTTC.

This chain connects TRBV30 to TRBJ2-5; 8 bases are a match to TRBD2. CDR3 length equals 12 residues. Trimming removed 5 bases from V and 4 bases from J; junction bases left unmatched: 3. CDR1 and CDR2 (germline): GTSNPN, SVGIG (reference sequence). CDR3 bases: TGTGCCTGGGCCGGGGGGGGAGAGACCCAGTACTTC. Its protein is CAWAGGGETQYF. The whole variable domain, filled in from reference TRBV30 and TRBJ2-5, reads SQTIHQWPATLVQPVGSPLSLECTVEGTSNPNLYWYRQAAGRGLQLLFYSVGIGQISSEVPQNLSASRPQDRQFILSSKKLLLSDSGFYLCAWAGGGETQYFGPGTRLLVL.

The chain links TRBV7-3 to TRBJ2-1; no firm D call. CDR3 length: 20 amino acids. The germline V gene encodes CDR1 SGHTA and CDR2 FQGTGA. Trimming cost V 5 bases and J 0 bases, with 26 bases left between them. The CDR3 DNA reads as TGTGCCAGCAGCGCGCAGGAAACGGCTTTGCTTTTCAGCTCCTACAATGAGCAGTTCTTC. Translating gives CASSAQETALLFSSYNEQFF. Combining the CDR3 with reference TRBV7-3 and TRBJ2-1 gives the whole variable domain GAGVSQTPSNKVTEKGKYVELRCDPISGHTALYWYRQSLGQGPEFLIYFQGTGAADDSGLPNDRFFAVRPEGSVSTLKIQRTERGDSAVYLCASSAQETALLFSSYNEQFFGPGTRLTVL.

The chain joins TRBV27 to TRBJ1-2; a possible D gene is TRBD1 (5 bases). CDR1 is MNHEY, CDR2 SMNVEV, per germline (reference sequence). The CDR3 spans 13 residues. V was pared by 6 bases and J by 3 bases, with 11 bases between. DNA of the CDR3: TGTGCCAGCAGCTCCCAGGGATACTATGGCTACACCTTC. It codes for CASSSQGYYGYTF.

The rearrangement uses TRBV9 and TRBJ1-6, with D uncertain. Germline-derived CDR1 and CDR2 are SGDLS and YYNGEE. The V gene lost 0 bases and the J gene lost 6 bases, with 16 bases spanning the gap. The CDR3 covers 17 residues. The CDR3 DNA reads TGTGCCAGCAGCGTAGCCCTCCTGGGAGAGGTTAATTCACCCCTCCACTTT. Protein sequence: CASSVALLGEVNSPLHF.

This rearrangement joins TRBV27 to TRBJ1-2; TRBD1 might be the D (5 bases). Germline CDR1 is MNHEY and CDR2 is SMNVEV (reference sequence). Trimming took off 6 bases at V and 4 bases at J, with 15 bases between the two ends. The CDR3 runs 14 residues. The CDR3 loop reads CASSPGRSGYGYTF. The CDR3 DNA follows: TGTGCCAGCAGCCCAGGGAGGTCGGGCTATGGCTACACCTTC.

This clone was observed a handful of times. The V and J genes are TRBV2 and TRBJ1-1; 8 bases align to TRBD1. The CDR3 length is 14 residues. The V segment lost 8 bases and the J segment 4 bases; nucleotides outside the gene matches: 9. The germline V gene has CDR1 SNHLY and CDR2 FYNNEI. The CDR3: CASHSMTGVTEAFF. Here the CDR3 DNA reads TGTGCCAGCCACTCCATGACAGGGGTCACTGAAGCTTTCTTT.